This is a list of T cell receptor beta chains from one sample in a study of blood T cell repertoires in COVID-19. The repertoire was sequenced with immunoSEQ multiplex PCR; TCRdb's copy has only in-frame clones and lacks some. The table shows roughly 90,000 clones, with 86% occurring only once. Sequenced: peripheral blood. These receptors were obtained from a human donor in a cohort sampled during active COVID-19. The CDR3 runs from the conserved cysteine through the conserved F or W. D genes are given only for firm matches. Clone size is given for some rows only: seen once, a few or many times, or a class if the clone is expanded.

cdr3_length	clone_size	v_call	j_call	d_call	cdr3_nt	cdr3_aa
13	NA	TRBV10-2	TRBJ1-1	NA	TGCGCCAGCAGCACAGGCCCAAACACTGAAGCTTTCTTT	CASSTGPNTEAFF
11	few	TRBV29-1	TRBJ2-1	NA	TGCAGCCACTTCAGGGAAGCAGAGCAGTTCTTC	CSHFREAEQFF
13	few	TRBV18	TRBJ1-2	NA	TGTGCCAGCTCACCGGCCAGGGCCTATGGCTACACCTTC	CASSPARAYGYTF
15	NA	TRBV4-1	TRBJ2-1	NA	TGCGCCAGCAGCCTATTCAGGGCGATAAACAATGAGCAGTTCTTC	CASSLFRAINNEQFF
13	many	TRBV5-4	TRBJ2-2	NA	TGTGCCAGCAGCCTACAGGGCGCCGGGGAGCTGTTTTTT	CASSLQGAGELFF
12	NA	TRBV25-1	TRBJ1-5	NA	TGTGCCAGCAGTGAATATGGAGAGCCCCAGCATTTT	CASSEYGEPQHF
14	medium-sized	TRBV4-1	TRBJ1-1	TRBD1	TGCGCCAGCAGCCCCGAGGGGGCGGACACTGAAGCTTTCTTT	CASSPEGADTEAFF
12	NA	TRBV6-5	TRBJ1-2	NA	TGTGCCAGCAGTCCGGGGAACTATGGCTACACCTTC	CASSPGNYGYTF
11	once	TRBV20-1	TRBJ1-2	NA	TGCAGTGCTAGCGCAGGGGATGGCTACACCTTC	CSASAGDGYTF
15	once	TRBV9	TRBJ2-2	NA	TGTGCCAGCAGCGTACAAGGGGGTGGCACCGGGGAGCTGTTTTTT	CASSVQGGGTGELFF
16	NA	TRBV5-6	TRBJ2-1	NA	TGTGCCAGCAGCTTGCCGGGCGGGGAATACTACAATGAGCAGTTCTTC	CASSLPGGEYYNEQFF
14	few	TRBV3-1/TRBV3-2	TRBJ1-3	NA	TGTGCCAGCAGATGGGGACAAGCTGGAAACACCATATATTTT	CASRWGQAGNTIYF
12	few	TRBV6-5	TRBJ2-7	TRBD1	TGTGCCAGCAGCGACAGGGGGTACGAGCAGTACTTC	CASSDRGYEQYF
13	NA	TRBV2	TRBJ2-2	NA	TGTGCCAGCAGTATTCTTTCCACCGGGGAGCTGTTTTTT	CASSILSTGELFF
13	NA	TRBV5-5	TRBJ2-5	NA	TGTGCCAGCAGGAGGTGGCTGCAAGAGACCCAGTACTTC	CASRRWLQETQYF
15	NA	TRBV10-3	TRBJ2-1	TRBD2	TGTGCCATCAGTGGCATGCGCGGGAGCAACAATGAGCAGTTCTTC	CAISGMRGSNNEQFF
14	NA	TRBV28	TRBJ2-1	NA	TGTGCCAGCGGCGAAGGGGCGGGGTACAATGAGCAGTTCTTC	CASGEGAGYNEQFF
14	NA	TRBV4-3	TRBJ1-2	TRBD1	TGCGCCAGCAGCCAAGACAGGGGGCTCTATGGCTACACCTTC	CASSQDRGLYGYTF
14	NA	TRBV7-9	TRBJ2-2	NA	TGTGCCAGCAGCATGGAGGAGAACACCGGGGAGCTGTTTTTT	CASSMEENTGELFF
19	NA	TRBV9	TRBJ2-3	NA	TGTGCCAGCAGCGTAGCCGGTTCGTGGGCGGGAACTAGCACAGATACGCAGTATTTT	CASSVAGSWAGTSTDTQYF
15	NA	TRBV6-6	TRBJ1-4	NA	TGTGCCAGCAGTTTCGTGGACAGTTCTGATGAAAAACTGTTTTTT	CASSFVDSSDEKLFF
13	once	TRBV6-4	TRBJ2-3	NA	TGTGCCACAGGGGCTGGCCACACAGATACGCAGTATTTT	CATGAGHTDTQYF
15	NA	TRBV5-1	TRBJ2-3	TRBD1	TGCGCCAGCAGCTTGGCAGGGGGCGGGAAAGGTACGCAGTATTTT	CASSLAGGGKGTQYF
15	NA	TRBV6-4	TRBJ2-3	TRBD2	TGTGCCAGCAGTGCGGCGGGGGGACCCACAGATACGCAGTATTTT	CASSAAGGPTDTQYF
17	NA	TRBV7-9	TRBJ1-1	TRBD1	TGTGCCAGCAGCTTATATTTTGGGGGCGGGGACAGGTTGTCGGCTTTCTTT	CASSLYFGGGDRLSAFF
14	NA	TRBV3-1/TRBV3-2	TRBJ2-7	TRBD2	TGTGCCAGCAGCCTGACTAGCGGGACGGGGGAGCAGTACTTC	CASSLTSGTGEQYF
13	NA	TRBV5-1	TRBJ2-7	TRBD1	TGCGCCAGCAGCCGGGGACAGGACTACGAGCAGTACTTC	CASSRGQDYEQYF
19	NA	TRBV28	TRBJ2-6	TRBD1	TGTGCCAGCAGTTTAGCCGGGACAGTCCTTACCTCTGGGGCCAACGTCCTGACTTTC	CASSLAGTVLTSGANVLTF
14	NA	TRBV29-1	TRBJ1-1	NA	TGCAGCGTTGAAGGCAGTAAGATGAACACTGAAGCTTTCTTT	CSVEGSKMNTEAFF
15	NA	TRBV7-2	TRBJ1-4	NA	TGTGCCAGCAGCTCCTGGGCAGCAACTAATGAAAAACTGTTTTTT	CASSSWAATNEKLFF
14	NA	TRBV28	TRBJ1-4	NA	TGTGCCAGCAGGCCGACCTCAGGGGAGGAAAAACTGTTTTTT	CASRPTSGEEKLFF
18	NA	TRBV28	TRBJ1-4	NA	TGTGCCAGCAGTTTACAACTCGCGTGGGAGGGGAGTAATGAAAAACTGTTTTTT	CASSLQLAWEGSNEKLFF
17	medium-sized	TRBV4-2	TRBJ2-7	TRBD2	TGTGCCAGCAGCCACGAGTTTAGCGGGATCAGCTCCTACGAGCAGTACTTC	CASSHEFSGISSYEQYF
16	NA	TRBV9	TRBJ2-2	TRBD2	TGTGCCAGCAGCGGGGGACTAGCGGGCGGCACCGGGGAGCTGTTTTTT	CASSGGLAGGTGELFF
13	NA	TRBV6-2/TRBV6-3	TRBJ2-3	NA	TGTGCCAGCAGTTACGTACGTCGGGATACGCAGTATTTT	CASSYVRRDTQYF
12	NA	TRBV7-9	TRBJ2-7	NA	TGTGCCAGCGGCCAGGGGTCCTACGAGCAGTACTTC	CASGQGSYEQYF
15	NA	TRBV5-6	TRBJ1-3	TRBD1	TGTGCCAGCAGCTTACCGACAGGGGGTGGAAACACCATATATTTT	CASSLPTGGGNTIYF
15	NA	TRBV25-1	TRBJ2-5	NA	TGTGCCAGCAGTGACTCATACAGGTTCCAAGAGACCCAGTACTTC	CASSDSYRFQETQYF
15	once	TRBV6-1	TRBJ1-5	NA	TGTGCCAGCAGTGAAGCGGGAGGGAATGTGCAGCCCCAGCATTTT	CASSEAGGNVQPQHF
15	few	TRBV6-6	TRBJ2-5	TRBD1	TGTGCCAGCAGTCTCAACAGGGGGGACCAAGAGACCCAGTACTTC	CASSLNRGDQETQYF
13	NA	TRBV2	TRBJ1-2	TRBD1	TGTGCCAGCAGAGGACAGGGGGTCGATGGCTACACCTTC	CASRGQGVDGYTF
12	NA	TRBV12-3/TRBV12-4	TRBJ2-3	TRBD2	TGTGCCAGTAAATGGGGGGGAGATACGCAGTATTTT	CASKWGGDTQYF
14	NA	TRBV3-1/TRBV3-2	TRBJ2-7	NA	TGTGCCAGCAGCCCCGGGACGCGGGATTACGAGCAGTACTTC	CASSPGTRDYEQYF
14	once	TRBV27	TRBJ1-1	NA	TGTGCCAGCAGTCCACAGGGTCATAGCACTGAAGCTTTCTTT	CASSPQGHSTEAFF
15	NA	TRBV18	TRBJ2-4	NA	TGTGCCAGCTCACCACCGGGGCCAGCCAAAAACATTCAGTACTTC	CASSPPGPAKNIQYF